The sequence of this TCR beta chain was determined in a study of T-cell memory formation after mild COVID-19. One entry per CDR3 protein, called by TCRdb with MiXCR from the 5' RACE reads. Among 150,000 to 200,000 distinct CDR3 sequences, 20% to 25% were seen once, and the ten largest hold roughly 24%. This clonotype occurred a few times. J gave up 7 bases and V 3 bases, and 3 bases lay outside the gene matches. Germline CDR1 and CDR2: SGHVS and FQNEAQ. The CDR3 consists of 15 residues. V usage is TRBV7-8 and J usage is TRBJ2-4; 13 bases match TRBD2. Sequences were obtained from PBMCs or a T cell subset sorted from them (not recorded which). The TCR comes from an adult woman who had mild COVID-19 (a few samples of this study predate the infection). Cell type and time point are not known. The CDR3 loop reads CASSFQTSGGNIQYF. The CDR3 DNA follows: TGTGCCAGCAGCTTCCAGACTAGCGGGGGGAACATTCAGTACTTC.